This TCR beta chain derives from a study of PD-1 blockade in classical Hodgkin lymphoma (TCRdb year 2020). At the level of the whole study: Nivolumab dosing was 3 mg/kg intravenously every 2 weeks, continuing until either disease progression or unacceptable toxicity. A peripheral blood immune signature of response to PD-1 blockade in classical Hodgkin lymphoma was defined using TCR beta sequencing and CyTOF.

Per the publication, the time point label means: cycle 1 day 1 (C1D1), immediately before nivolumab initiation. Every trial patient had relapsed after autologous stem cell transplantation, and cohorts A, B and C differed in prior brentuximab vedotin exposure. The trial cohort included 55 to 60 patients with relapsed/refractory classical Hodgkin lymphoma, and each patient had a best overall response of complete response, partial response or progressive disease. In the multi-cohort phase II CheckMate 205 trial, trial patients received single-agent nivolumab. An independent review committee assessed best overall response by applying the 2007 International Working Group response criteria. Trial PBMCs were collected just before the start of nivolumab (C1D1) and during therapy at cycle 2 day 1 and cycle 4 day 1. Peripheral blood was collected in 8 mL Vacutainer Cell Preparation Tubes, from which PBMCs were isolated by centrifugation and then cryopreserved.

V loses 2 bases at its end and J loses 6 bases; junction bases beyond the gene matches: 7. The germline V gene (reference sequence) supplies CDR1 MNHEY and CDR2 SMNVEV. The CDR3 covers 14 residues, taking in both the cysteine and the phenylalanine. Just CDR3 DNA is preserved here, 42 bases in frame from base 1. The study at large found these results: Baseline TCR diversity was reported to be lower in newly diagnosed patients than in healthy donors and to be lower still in relapsed/refractory patients. Diversity was lower in patients who began nivolumab less than 1 year after ASCT, so these patients were left out of later analyses to avoid confounding by immune reconstitution. Trial patients achieving complete response had baseline diversity similar to newly diagnosed patients, whereas partial responders and progressors had significantly lower diversity. The study covered only a single clinical trial cohort, and the causes of the repertoire differences, possibly disease activity or prior therapy, were still not defined. CD4+ but not CD8+ TCR diversity rose significantly by C4D1 (p=0.0027 vs p=0.16), most apparent in complete responders (p=0.02).

As for this clone: Its antigen specificity is not known. No base qualities exist here, and no much larger clone lies one base off it.

Genomic DNA was extracted with the Qiagen DNeasy kit from unsorted PBMCs and from negatively selected CD4+ and CD8+ fractions. Using primers that anneal to V and J segments, immunoSEQ multiplex PCR amplified the TCR beta CDR3 regions. A synthetic immune receptor repertoire was used to minimize amplification bias, and any remaining bias was removed computationally after sequencing. The study's own analysis went as follows. Repertoire diversity was quantified as the Shannon entropy index using custom Python scripts. The unsorted, CD4+ and CD8+ repertoires were each analyzed separately, with the exception of combined analyses, where CD4+ and CD8+ sequences were merged in silico. Clonal expansion was defined as at least a 2-fold frequency increase after treatment relative to C1D1, with a pseudocount of 0.5 for undetected baseline clones. Singleton clones were defined as clones with 0 or 1 copy at C1D1, and non-singleton clones were defined as clones with 2 or more copies. By matching protein sequences in sorted samples from the same patient, clones expanded in unsorted samples were annotated as CD4+, CD8+ or unknown. Wilcoxon tests on paired samples were used to test diversity changes from C1D1 to C4D1. TCRdb holds this immuneACCESS table with in-frame rearrangements only. Some clones are missing; in checked studies, unresolved V genes explain under half, and the rest has no known cause. V, J and clone size reflect that table, while D and trimming were determined from the DNA. For this sample the table gives 70,000 or so clones, of which about 93% were detected only once. In total, the top ten clones hold 8% of the sample.

This clonotype was sampled from a human donor with classical Hodgkin lymphoma. This specimen consisted of peripheral blood mononuclear cells (PBMCs), obtained at baseline. The sequence is built from TRBV27 and TRBJ2-7, with 7 bases aligning to TRBD1. In nucleotides, the sequence is TGTGCCAGCAGTTTAGCACAGGGGCCCGGCGAGCAGTACTTC. Translated, it gives CASSLAQGPGEQYF.